The clone carrying this T cell receptor beta chain was seen repeatedly, ten times or more. Both TCRalpha and TCRbeta chains were reverse transcribed with V-gene-specific primers. The TCRs were subjected to amplification over approximately 20 PCR cycles employing a constant-region primer in conjunction with a V-primer adapter. MiXCR, applied by TCRdb to the reads, yields one record per CDR3 protein. Of tens of thousands of distinct CDR3 sequences in the sample, around a third were seen once. The source of the sample is a study of low-dose radiotherapy and immunotherapy resistance in tumors. Germline V lookup: CDR1 SGHVS, CDR2 FNYEAQ. This CDR3 region has 15 residues. J gave up 2 bases and V 4 bases, and 4 bases lay outside the gene matches. As for time point: before trial treatment.

Sample: PBMCs, taken before treatment. This receptor was obtained from a female donor with ovarian cancer. This rearrangement joins TRBV7-6 to TRBJ2-5, with TRBD2 identical over 10 bases. As DNA, the CDR3 is TGTGCCAGCAGCTATGGACTAGCGGTACAAGAGACCCAGTACTTC. It encodes CASSYGLAVQETQYF.